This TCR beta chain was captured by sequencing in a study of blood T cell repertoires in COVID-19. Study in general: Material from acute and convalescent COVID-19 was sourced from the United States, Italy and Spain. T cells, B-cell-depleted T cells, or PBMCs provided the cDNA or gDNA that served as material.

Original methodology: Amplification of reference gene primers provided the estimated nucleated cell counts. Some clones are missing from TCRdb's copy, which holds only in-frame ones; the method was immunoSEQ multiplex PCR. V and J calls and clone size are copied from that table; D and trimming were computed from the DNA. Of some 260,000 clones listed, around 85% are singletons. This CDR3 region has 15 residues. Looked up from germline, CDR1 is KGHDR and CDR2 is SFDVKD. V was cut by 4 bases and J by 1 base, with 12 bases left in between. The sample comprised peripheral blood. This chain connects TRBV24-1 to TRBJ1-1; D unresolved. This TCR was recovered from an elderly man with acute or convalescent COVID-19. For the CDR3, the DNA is TGTGCCACCAGTGACCCGCGCTCCGCGAACACTGAAGCTTTCTTT. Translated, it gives CATSDPRSANTEAFF.